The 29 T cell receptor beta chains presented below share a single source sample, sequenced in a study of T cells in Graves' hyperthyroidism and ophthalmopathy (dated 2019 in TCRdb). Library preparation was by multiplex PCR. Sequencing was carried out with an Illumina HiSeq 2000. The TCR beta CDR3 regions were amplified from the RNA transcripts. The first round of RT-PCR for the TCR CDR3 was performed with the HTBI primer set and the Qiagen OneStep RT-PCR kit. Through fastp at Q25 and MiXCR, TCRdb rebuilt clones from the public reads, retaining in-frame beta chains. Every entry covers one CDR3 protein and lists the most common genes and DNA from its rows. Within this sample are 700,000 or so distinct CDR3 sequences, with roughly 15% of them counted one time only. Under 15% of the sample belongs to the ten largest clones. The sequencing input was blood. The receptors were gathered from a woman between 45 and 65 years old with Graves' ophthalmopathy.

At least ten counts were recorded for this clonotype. CDR3 residues: CSAKPDRGSWFYEQFF. Here the CDR3 DNA reads TGCAGTGCTAAGCCGGACAGGGGTTCTTGGTTCTATGAGCAGTTCTTC. V is TRBV20-1 and J is TRBJ2-1; 9 positions match TRBD1. V gave up 4 bases and J gave up 8 bases; unmatched junction bases: 15. Germline CDR1 DFQATT, CDR2 SNEGSKA (reference sequence). This CDR3 is built from 16 residues.

The chain's CDR3 is CASSQPGTGNTIYF. CDR3 in DNA: TGTGCCAGCAGCCAACCCGGGACAGGAAACACCATATATTTT. The gene calls are TRBV14 and TRBJ1-3; a weak D match, TRBD1 (6 bases). Per the germline V gene, CDR1 is SGHDN and CDR2 is FVKESK. The CDR3 is 14 residues long. Trimming took 2 bases from V and 4 from J, leaving 9 bases between them.

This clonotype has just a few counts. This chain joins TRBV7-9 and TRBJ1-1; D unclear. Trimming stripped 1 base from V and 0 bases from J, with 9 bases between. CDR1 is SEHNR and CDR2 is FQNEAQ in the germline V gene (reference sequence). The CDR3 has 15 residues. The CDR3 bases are TGTGCCAGCAGCTTAGGTGTCACCTTGAACACTGAAGCTTTCTTT. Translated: CASSLGVTLNTEAFF.

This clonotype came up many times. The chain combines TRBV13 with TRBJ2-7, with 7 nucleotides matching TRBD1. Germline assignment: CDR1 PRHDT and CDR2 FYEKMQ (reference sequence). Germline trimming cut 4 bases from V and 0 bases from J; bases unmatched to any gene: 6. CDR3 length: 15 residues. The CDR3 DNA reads TGTGCCAGCAGCTCCCTGACAGGGCGCTCCTACGAGCAGTACTTC. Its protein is CASSSLTGRSYEQYF.

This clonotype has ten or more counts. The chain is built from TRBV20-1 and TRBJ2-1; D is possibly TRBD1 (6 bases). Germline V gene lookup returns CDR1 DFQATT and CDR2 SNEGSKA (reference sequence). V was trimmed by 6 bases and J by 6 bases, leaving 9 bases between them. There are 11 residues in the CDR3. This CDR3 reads CSARQVNEQFF. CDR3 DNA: TGCAGTGCCAGACAGGTCAATGAGCAGTTCTTC.

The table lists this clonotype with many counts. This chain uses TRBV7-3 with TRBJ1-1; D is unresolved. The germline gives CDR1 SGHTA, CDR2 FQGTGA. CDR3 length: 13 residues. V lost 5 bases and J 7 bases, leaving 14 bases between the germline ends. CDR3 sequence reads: CASSLEGPSEAFF. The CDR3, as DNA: TGTGCCAGCAGCCTCGAAGGACCGAGTGAAGCTTTCTTT.

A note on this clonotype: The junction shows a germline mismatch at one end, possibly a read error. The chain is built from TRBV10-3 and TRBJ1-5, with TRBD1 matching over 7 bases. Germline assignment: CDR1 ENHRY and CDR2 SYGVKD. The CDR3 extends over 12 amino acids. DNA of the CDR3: TGTGCCATCAGTACCAGTGGGGGACAGTTAAATTTT. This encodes CAISTSGGQLNF.

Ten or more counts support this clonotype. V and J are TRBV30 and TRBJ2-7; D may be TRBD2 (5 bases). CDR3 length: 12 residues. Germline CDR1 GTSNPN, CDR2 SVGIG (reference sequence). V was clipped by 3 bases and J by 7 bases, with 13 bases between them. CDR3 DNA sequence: TGTGCCTGGAGATGGGAGATGGGTGAGCAGTACTTC. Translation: CAWRWEMGEQYF.

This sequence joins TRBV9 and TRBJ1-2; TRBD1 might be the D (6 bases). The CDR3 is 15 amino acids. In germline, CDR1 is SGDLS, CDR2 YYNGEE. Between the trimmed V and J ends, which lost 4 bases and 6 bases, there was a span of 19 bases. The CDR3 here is CASSPRGVPEDGYTF. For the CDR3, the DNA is TGTGCCAGCAGCCCGAGGGGGGTGCCAGAAGATGGCTACACCTTC.

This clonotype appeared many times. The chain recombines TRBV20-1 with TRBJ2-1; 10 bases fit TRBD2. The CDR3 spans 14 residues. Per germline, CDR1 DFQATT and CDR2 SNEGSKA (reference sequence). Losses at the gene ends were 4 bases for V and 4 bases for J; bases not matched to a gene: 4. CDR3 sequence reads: CSATSGSRYNEQFF. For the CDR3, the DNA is TGCAGTGCTACTAGCGGGAGCCGATACAATGAGCAGTTCTTC.

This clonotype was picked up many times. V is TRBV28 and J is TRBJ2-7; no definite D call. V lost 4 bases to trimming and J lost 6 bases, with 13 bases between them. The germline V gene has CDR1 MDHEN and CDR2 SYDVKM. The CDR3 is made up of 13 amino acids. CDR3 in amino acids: CASSSHVSLEQYF. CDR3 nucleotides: TGTGCCAGCAGTTCCCATGTCTCCCTCGAGCAGTACTTC.

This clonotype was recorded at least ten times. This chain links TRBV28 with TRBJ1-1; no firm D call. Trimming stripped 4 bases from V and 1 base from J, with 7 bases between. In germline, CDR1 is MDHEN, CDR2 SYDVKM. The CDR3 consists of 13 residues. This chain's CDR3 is CASSSDTNTEAFF. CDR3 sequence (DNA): TGTGCCAGCAGTTCCGATACGAACACTGAAGCTTTCTTT.

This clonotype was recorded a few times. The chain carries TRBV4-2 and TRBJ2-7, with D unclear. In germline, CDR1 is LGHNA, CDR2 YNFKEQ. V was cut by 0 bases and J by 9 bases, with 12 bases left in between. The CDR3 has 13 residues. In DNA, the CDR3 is TGTGCCAGCAGCCAAGAGGGTGGGCTAAGGCAGTACTTC. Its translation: CASSQEGGLRQYF.

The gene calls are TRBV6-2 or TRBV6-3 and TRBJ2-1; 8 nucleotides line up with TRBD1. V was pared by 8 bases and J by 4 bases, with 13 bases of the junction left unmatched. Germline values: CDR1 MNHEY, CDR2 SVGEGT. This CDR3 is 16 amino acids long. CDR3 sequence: CASLSRTGMSYNEQFF. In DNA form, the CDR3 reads TGTGCCAGCCTAAGCAGGACAGGGATGTCTTACAATGAGCAGTTCTTC.

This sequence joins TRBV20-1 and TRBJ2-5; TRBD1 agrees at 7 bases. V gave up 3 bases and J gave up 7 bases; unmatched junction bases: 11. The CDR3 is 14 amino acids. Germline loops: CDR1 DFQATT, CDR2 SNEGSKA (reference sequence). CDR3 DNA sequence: TGCAGTGCTAGGGACGAGACAGGGCGCGGGACCCAGTACTTC. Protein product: CSARDETGRGTQYF.

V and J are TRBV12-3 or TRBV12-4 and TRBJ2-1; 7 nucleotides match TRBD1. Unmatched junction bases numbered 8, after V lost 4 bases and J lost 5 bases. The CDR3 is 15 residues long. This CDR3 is CASSSRQGKNNEQFF. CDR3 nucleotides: TGTGCCAGCAGTTCTAGACAGGGAAAGAACAATGAGCAGTTCTTC.

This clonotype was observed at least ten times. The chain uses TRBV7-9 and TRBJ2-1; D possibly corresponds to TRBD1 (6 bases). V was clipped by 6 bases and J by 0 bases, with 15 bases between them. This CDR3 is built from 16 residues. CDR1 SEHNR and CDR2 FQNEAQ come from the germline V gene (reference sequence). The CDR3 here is CASSPGTSSSYNEQFF. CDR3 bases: TGTGCCAGCAGTCCCGGGACATCCAGCTCCTACAATGAGCAGTTCTTC.

This CDR3 reads CASSVLAGESYEQYF. For the CDR3, the DNA is TGTGCCAGCAGCGTACTAGCGGGAGAAAGCTACGAGCAGTACTTC. The chain employs TRBV9 and TRBJ2-7, with TRBD2 matching 10 bases. V shed 1 base and J 3 bases; nucleotides not matched to a gene: 4. The CDR3 has 15 residues. The germline V gene has CDR1 SGDLS and CDR2 YYNGEE.

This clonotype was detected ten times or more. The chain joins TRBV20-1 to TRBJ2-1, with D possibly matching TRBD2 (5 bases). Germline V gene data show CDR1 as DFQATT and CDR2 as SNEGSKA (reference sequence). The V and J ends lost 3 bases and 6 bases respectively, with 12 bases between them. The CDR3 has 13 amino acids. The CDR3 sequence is CSASLRAGNEQFF. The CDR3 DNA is TGCAGTGCTAGTCTGCGGGCGGGCAATGAGCAGTTCTTC.

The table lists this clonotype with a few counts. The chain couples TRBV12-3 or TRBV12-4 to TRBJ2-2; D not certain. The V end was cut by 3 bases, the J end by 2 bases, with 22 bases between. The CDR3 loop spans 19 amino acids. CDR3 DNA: TGTGCCAGCAGTTTTATCGAAATGGTGGCCATTATTAACACCGGGGAGCTGTTTTTT. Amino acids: CASSFIEMVAIINTGELFF.

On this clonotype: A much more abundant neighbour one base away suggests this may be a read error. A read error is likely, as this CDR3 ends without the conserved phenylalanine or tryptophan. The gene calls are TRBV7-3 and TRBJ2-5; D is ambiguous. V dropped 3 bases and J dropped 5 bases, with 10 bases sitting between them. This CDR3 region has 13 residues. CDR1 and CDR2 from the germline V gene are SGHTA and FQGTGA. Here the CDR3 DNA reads TGTGCCAGCAGCTTGATCCACGCGGAGACCCAGTACTCC. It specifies CASSLIHAETQYS.

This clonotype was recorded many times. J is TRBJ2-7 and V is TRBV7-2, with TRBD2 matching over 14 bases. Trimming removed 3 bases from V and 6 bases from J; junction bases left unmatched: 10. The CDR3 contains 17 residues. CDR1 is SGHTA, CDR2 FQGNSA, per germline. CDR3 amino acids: CASSLGLAGDPWGEQYF. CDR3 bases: TGTGCCAGCAGCTTGGGACTAGCGGGAGACCCTTGGGGCGAGCAGTACTTC. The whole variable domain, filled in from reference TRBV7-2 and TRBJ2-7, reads GAGVSQSPSNKVTEKGKDVELRCDPISGHTALYWYRQSLGQGLEFLIYFQGNSAPDKSGLPSDRFSAERTGGSVSTLTIQRTQQEDSAVYLCASSLGLAGDPWGEQYFGPGTRLTVT.

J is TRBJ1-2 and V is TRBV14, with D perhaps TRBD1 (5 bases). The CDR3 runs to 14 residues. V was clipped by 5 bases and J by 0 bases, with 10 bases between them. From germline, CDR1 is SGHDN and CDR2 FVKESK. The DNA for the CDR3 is TGTGCCAGCAGCACTGACAGAGCTAACTATGGCTACACCTTC. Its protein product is CASSTDRANYGYTF.

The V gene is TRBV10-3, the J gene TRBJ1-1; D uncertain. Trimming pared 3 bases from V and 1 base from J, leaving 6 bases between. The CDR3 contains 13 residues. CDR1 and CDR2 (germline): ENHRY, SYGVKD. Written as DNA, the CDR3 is TGTGCCATCAGTGACAGACAGAACACTGAAGCTTTCTTT. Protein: CAISDRQNTEAFF.

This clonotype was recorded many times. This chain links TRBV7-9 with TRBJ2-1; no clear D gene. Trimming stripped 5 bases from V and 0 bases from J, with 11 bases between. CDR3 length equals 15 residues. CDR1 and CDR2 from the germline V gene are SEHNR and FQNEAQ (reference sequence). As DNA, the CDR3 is TGTGCCAGCAGCACCGGGCTCATCTCCTACAATGAGCAGTTCTTC. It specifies CASSTGLISYNEQFF. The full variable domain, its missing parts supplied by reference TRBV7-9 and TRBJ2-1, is DTGVSQNPRHKITKRGQNVTFRCDPISEHNRLYWYRQTLGQGPEFLTYFQNEAQLEKSRLLSDRFSAERPKGSFSTLEIQRTEQGDSAMYLCASSTGLISYNEQFFGPGTRLTVL.

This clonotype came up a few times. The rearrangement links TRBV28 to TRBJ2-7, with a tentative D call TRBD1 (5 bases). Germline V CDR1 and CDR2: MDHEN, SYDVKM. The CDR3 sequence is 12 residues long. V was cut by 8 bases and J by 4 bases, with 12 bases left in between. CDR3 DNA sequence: TGTGCCAGCGAAGGGGTACGTTACGAGCAGTACTTC. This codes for CASEGVRYEQYF.

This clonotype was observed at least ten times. Written as DNA, the CDR3 is TGTGCCAGCACAGGGGCGGAGTATAGCAATCAGCCCCAGCATTTT. Translation gives CASTGAEYSNQPQHF. The V and J genes are TRBV28 and TRBJ1-5; D perhaps matches TRBD1 (6 bases). The CDR3 covers 15 residues. V shed 7 bases and J shed 0 bases, with 13 bases lying between them. Germline lookup yields CDR1 MDHEN and CDR2 SYDVKM. The whole variable domain, remainder taken from reference TRBV28 and TRBJ1-5, is DVKVTQSSRYLVKRTGEKVFLECVQDMDHENMFWYRQDPGLGLRLIYFSYDVKMKEKGDIPEGYSVSREKKERFSLILESASTNQTSMYLCASTGAEYSNQPQHFGDGTRLSIL.

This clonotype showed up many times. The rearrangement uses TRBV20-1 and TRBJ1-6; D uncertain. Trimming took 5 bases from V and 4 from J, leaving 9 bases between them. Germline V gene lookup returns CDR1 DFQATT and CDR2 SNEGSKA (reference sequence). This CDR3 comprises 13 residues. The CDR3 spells CSAPDGYNSPLHF. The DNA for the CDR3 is TGCAGTGCTCCGGACGGGTATAATTCACCCCTCCACTTT.

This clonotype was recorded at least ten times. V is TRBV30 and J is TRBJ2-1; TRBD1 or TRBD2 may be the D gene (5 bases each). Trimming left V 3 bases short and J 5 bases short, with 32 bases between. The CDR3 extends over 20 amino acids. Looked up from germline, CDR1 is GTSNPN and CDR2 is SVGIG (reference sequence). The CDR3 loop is CAWSGTFLVGEGVVHNEQFF. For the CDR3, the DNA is TGTGCCTGGAGCGGGACGTTTTTGGTGGGAGAAGGGGTGGTGCACAATGAGCAGTTCTTC.